This T cell receptor beta chain was captured by sequencing in a study of cytomegalovirus exposure and HLA in healthy donors. This CDR3 comprises 11 residues. V dropped 4 bases and J dropped 3 bases, with 7 bases sitting between them. The V gene's germline CDR1 is DFQATT and CDR2 SNEGSKA (reference sequence). Broader study findings: V- and J-gene trimming in TCR beta was tied to a missense DCLRE1C variant by an analysis performed later. Later analysis reportedly placed an Asian-associated ancestry cluster below the approximately 700-donor mean in N-insertions. 87-base-pair reads could not separate some V segments, including TRBV6-2 and TRBV6-3. The authors enumerated over 150 TCR beta chains as linked to cytomegalovirus.

Comment on this clone: Its cognate antigen is unknown.

The PCR employed 60 Vbeta primers together with 13 Jbeta primers. The table came from immunoSEQ multiplex PCR; TCRdb's copy has only in-frame clones and leaves some out. The table has 97,000 or so clones, 9.4% seen once. The chain combines TRBV20-1 with TRBJ2-7; D is unresolved. The sequenced sample consisted of PBMCs. The TCR sequence derives from a man aged 50 or older in good health and CMV-seropositive. CDR3 loop: CSAMRNYEQYF. In DNA form, the CDR3 reads TGCAGTGCTATGCGGAACTACGAGCAGTACTTC.